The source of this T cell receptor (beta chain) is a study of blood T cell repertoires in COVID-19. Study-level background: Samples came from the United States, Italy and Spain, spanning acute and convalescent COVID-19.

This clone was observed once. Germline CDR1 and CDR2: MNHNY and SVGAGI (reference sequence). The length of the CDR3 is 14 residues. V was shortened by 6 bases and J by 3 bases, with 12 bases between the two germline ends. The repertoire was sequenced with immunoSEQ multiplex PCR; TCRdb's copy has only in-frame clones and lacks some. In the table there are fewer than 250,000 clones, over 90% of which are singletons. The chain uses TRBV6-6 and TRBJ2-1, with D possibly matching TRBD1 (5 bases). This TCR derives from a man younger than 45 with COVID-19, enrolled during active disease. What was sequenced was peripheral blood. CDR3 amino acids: CASRDRDSYNEQFF. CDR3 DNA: TGTGCCAGCAGGGACCGTGACAGCTACAATGAGCAGTTCTTC.